The present T cell receptor beta chain was sequenced within a study of cytomegalovirus exposure and HLA in healthy donors. Study-wide points: A list of 150 or so TCR beta chains associated with cytomegalovirus was given.

The CDR3 is 13 residues long. V was cut by 8 bases and J by 0 bases, with 10 bases left in between. Germline CDR1 SNHLY, CDR2 FYNNEI. This clone was seen only a few times. The target antigen is unknown. This PCR relied on a set of 60 Vbeta primers and 13 Jbeta primers. Clones were sequenced by immunoSEQ multiplex PCR, and TCRdb holds only the in-frame ones, with some missing. The sample includes 200,000 to 250,000 clones, about 77% of them seen just once. This receptor was obtained from a woman younger than 45 in good health and CMV-seronegative. The chain uses TRBV2 and TRBJ1-1; the D is unclear. Sequenced: PBMCs. Written as DNA, the CDR3 is TGTGCCAGCGGGAGACACCTGAACACTGAAGCTTTCTTT. Translated: CASGRHLNTEAFF.